The entry below describes one TCR beta chain. These data originate in a study of T cell responses to AZD1222 COVID-19 vaccine. Generated by immunoSEQ multiplex PCR, the TCRdb table keeps only in-frame clones and is missing some. The profile covers 200,000 or so clones, with about 94% appearing a single time and roughly 8.4% taken by the ten largest. Germline V gene data show CDR1 as LNHDA and CDR2 as SQIVND (reference sequence). This CDR3 spans 16 amino acids. V was pared by 4 bases and J by 1 base, with 6 bases of the junction left unmatched. The V gene is TRBV19, the J gene TRBJ2-2; 7 nucleotides align to TRBD1. The input for sequencing was peripheral blood, taken on day 0 of AZD1222 vaccination. This sequence originates from an adult in good health. CDR3 sequence: CASSKPDRVNTGELFF. The CDR3 region has the DNA TGTGCCAGTAGTAAGCCCGACAGGGTGAACACCGGGGAGCTGTTTTTT.